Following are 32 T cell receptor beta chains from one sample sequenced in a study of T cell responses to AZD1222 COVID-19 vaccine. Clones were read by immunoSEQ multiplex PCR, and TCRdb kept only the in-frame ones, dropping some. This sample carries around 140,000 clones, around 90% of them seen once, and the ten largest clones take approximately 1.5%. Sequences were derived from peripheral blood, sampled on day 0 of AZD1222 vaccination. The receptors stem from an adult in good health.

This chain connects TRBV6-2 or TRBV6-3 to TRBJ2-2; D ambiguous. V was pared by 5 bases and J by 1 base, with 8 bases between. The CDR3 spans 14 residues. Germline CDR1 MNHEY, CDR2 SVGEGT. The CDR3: CASSLPKNTGELFF. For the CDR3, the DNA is TGTGCCAGCAGTCTCCCCAAGAACACCGGGGAGCTGTTTTTT.

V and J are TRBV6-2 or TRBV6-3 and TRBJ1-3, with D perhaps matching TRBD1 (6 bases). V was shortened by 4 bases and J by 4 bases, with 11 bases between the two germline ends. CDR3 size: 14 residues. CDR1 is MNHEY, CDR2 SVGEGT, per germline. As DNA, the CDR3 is TGTGCCAGCAGTTCCAGGGGACTCGGAAACACCATATATTTT. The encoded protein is CASSSRGLGNTIYF.

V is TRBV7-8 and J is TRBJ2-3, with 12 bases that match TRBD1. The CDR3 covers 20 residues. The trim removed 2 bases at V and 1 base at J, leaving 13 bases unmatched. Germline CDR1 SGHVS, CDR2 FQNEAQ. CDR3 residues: CASSLSTQTGTGGGTDTQYF. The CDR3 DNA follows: TGTGCCAGCAGCTTAAGTACGCAGACCGGGACAGGGGGCGGCACAGATACGCAGTATTTT.

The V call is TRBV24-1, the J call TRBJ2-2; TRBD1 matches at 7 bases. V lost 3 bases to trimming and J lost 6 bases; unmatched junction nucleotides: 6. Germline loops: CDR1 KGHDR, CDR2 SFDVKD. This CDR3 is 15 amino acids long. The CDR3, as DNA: TGTGCCACCAGTGATATTAGACAGGGTTCCGGGGAGCTGTTTTTT. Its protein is CATSDIRQGSGELFF.

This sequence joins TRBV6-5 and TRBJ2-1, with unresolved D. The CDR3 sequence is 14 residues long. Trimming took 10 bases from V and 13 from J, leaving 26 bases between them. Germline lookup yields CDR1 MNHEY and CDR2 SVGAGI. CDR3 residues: CANHPPGVHRPQFF. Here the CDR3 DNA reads TGTGCCAACCACCCCCCTGGAGTCCATCGGCCTCAGTTCTTC.

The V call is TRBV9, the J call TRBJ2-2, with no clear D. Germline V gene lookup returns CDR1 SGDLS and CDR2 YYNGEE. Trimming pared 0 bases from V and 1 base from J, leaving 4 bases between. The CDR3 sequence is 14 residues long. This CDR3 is CASSVGQNTGELFF. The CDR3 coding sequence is TGTGCCAGCAGCGTAGGGCAGAACACCGGGGAGCTGTTTTTT.

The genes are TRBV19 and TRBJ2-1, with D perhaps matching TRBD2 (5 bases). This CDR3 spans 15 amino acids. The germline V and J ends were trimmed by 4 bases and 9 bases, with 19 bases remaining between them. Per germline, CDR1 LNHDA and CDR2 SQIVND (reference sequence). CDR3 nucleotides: TGTGCCAGTAGTAAGGCAGGCTCTCGCGAGGGTGAGCAGTTCTTC. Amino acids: CASSKAGSREGEQFF.

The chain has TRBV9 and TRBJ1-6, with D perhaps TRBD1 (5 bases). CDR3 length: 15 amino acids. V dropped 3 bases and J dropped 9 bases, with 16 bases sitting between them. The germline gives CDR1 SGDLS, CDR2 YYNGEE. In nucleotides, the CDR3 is TGTGCCAGCAGCGCGTTGGCCCCCGGGGCTTCACCCCTCCACTTT. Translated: CASSALAPGASPLHF.

CDR3 residues: CASRARNYEQYF. The CDR3 region has the DNA TGTGCCAGCCGCGCGAGGAACTACGAGCAGTACTTC. The chain employs TRBV28 and TRBJ2-7; D not resolved. This CDR3 comprises 12 residues. Germline V gene data show CDR1 as MDHEN and CDR2 as SYDVKM. Trimming cost V 8 bases and J 3 bases, with 11 bases left between them.

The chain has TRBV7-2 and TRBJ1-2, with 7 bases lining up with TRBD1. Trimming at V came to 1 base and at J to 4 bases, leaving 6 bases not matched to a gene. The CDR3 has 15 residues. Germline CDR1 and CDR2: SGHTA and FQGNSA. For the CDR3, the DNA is TGTGCCAGCAGCTTAGACGCGACAGGGCCCTATGGCTACACCTTC. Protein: CASSLDATGPYGYTF.

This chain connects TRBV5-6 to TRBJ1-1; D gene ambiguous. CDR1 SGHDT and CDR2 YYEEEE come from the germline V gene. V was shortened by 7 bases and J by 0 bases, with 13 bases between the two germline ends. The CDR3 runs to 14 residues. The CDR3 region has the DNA TGTGCCAGCGTACTTGGACCCATGAACACTGAAGCTTTCTTT. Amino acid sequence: CASVLGPMNTEAFF.

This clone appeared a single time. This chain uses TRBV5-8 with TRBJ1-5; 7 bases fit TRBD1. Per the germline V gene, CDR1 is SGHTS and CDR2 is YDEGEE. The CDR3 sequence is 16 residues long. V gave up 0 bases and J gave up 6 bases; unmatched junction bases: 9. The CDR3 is CASSLERGRFGQPQHF. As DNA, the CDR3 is TGTGCCAGCAGCTTGGAGAGGGGGCGATTTGGTCAGCCCCAGCATTTT.

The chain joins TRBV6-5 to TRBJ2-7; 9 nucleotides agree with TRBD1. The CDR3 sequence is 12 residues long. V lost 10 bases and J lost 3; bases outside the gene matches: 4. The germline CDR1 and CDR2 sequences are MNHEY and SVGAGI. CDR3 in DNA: TGTGCCACCGGGACAGGGATCTACGAGCAGTACTTC. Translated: CATGTGIYEQYF.

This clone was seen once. CDR3 amino acids: CASSLDPPLGNEQFF. CDR3 bases: TGTGCCAGCAGCTTAGACCCCCCCTTAGGTAATGAGCAGTTCTTC. The chain has TRBV11-3 and TRBJ2-1; D is unclear. CDR1 is SGHNT and CDR2 is YENEEA in the germline V gene. The germline V and J ends were trimmed by 0 bases and 7 bases, with 13 bases remaining between them. The CDR3 consists of 15 residues.

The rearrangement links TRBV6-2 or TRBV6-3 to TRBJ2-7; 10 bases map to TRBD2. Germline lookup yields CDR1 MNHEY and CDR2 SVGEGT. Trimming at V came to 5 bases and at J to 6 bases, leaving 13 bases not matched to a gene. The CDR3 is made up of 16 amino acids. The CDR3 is CASSTRASGSSGEQYF. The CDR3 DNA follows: TGTGCCAGCAGTACCCGAGCTAGCGGGAGTTCTGGCGAGCAGTACTTC.

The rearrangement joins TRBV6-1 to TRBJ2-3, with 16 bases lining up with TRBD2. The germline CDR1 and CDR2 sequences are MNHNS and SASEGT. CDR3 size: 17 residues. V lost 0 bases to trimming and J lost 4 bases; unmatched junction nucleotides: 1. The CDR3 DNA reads TGTGCCAGCAGTGAAGCGGGACTAGCGGGAGGGCCAGATACGCAGTATTTT. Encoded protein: CASSEAGLAGGPDTQYF.

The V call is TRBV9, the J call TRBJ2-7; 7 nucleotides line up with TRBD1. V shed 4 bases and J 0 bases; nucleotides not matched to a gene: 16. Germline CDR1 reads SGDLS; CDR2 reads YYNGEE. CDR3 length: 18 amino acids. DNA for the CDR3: TGTGCCAGCAGCCCCCGGGACAGCCTAGTCGGTGGCTCCTACGAGCAGTACTTC. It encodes CASSPRDSLVGGSYEQYF. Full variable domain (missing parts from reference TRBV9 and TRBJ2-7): DSGVTQTPKHLITATGQRVTLRCSPRSGDLSVYWYQQSLDQGLQFLIQYYNGEERAKGNILERFSAQQFPDLHSELNLSSLELGDSALYFCASSPRDSLVGGSYEQYFGPGTRLTVT.

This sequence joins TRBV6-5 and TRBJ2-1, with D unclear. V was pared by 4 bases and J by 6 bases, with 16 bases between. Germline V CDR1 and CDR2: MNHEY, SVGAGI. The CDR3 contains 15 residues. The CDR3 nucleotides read TGTGCCAGCAGTTTGTGGGGTGGCTTTGGCAATGAGCAGTTCTTC. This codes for CASSLWGGFGNEQFF.

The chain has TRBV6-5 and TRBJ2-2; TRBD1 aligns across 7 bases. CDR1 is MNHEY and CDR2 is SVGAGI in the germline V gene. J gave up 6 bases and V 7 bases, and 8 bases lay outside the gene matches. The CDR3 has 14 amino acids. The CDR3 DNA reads TGTGCCAGCACCGAGACAGGGTTTTCCGGGGAGCTGTTTTTT. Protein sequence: CASTETGFSGELFF.

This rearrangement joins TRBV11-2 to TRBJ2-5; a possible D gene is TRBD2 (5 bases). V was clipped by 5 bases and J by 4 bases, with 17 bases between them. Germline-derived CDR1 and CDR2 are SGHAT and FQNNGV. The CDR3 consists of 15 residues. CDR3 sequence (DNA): TGTGCCAGCAGCCCATCAGCTAGCAGCGGAGAGACCCAGTACTTC. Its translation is CASSPSASSGETQYF.

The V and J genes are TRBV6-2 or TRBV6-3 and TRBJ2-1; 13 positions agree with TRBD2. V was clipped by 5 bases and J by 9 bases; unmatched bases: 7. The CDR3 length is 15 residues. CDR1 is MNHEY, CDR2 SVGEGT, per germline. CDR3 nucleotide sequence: TGTGCCAGCAGTACCTATACTAGCGGGGGGGCTGAGCAGTTCTTC. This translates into CASSTYTSGGAEQFF.

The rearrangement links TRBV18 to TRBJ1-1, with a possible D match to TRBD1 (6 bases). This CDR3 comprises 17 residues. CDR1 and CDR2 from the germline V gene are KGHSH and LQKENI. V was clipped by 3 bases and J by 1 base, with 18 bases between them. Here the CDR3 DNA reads TGTGCCAGCTCACCCCTACCCCCCGGGACACCGAACACTGAAGCTTTCTTT. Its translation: CASSPLPPGTPNTEAFF.

CDR3 in amino acids: CASSYEGSNSNQPQHF. CDR3 coding DNA: TGTGCCAGCAGTTACGAAGGGTCCAATAGCAATCAGCCCCAGCATTTT. V usage is TRBV6-7 and J usage is TRBJ1-5; D is undetermined. TRBV6-7 is designated an ORF whose function remains uncertain. The CDR3 consists of 16 residues. Trimming stripped 2 bases from V and 0 bases from J, with 11 bases between.

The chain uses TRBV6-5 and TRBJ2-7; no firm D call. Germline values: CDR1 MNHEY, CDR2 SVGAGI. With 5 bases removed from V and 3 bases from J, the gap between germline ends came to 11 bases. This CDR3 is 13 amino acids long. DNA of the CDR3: TGTGCCAGCAGTAGCAGTACGAGCTACGAGCAGTACTTC. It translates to CASSSSTSYEQYF.

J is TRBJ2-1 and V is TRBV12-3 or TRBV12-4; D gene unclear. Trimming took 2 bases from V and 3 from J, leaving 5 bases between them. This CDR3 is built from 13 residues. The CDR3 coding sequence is TGTGCCAGCAGTTTATGGGGCTACAATGAGCAGTTCTTC. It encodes CASSLWGYNEQFF.

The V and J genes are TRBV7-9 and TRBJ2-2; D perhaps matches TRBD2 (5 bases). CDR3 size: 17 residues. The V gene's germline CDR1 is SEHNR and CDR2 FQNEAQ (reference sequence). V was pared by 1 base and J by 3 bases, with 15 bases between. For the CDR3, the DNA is TGTGCCAGCAGCTTAGGTATCGGGGTTTCGGACACCGGGGAGCTGTTTTTT. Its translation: CASSLGIGVSDTGELFF.

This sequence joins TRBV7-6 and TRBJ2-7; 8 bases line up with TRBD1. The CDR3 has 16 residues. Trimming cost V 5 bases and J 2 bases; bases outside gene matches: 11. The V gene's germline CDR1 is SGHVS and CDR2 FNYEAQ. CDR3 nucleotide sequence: TGTGCCAGCAGCCAAGCAGGGGGCGCGGCGGCCTACGAGCAGTACTTC. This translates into CASSQAGGAAAYEQYF.

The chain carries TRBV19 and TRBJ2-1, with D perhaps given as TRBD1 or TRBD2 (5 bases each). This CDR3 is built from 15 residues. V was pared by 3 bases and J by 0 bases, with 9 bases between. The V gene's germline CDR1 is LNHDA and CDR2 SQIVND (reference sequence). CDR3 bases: TGTGCCAGTAGTATGACTGGGGGCTCCTACAATGAGCAGTTCTTC. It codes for CASSMTGGSYNEQFF.

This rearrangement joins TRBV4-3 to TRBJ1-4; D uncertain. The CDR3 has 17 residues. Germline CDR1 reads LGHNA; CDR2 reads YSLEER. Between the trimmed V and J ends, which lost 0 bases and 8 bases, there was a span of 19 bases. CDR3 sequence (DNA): TGCGCCAGCAGCCAAGATCAGGTCGGGGAGGATGCAGAAAAACTGTTTTTT. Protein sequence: CASSQDQVGEDAEKLFF.

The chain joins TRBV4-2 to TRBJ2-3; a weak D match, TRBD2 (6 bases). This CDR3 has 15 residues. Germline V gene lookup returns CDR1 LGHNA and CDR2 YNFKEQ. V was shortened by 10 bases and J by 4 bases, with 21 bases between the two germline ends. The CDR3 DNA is TGTGCCACCTCTCGGCCGGGACTTGGGCCAGATACGCAGTATTTT. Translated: CATSRPGLGPDTQYF.

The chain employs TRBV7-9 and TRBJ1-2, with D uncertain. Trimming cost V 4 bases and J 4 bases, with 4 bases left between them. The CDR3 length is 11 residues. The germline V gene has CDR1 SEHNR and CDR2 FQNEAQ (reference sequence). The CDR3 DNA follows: TGTGCCAGCAGCTCCGGCTATGGCTACACCTTC. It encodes CASSSGYGYTF.

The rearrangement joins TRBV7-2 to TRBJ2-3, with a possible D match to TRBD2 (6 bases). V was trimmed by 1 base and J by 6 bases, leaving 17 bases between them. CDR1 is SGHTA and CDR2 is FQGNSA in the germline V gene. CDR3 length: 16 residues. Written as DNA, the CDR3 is TGTGCCAGCAGCTTAGGTTGGGCGGGAAGGGTGGATACGCAGTATTTT. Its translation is CASSLGWAGRVDTQYF.